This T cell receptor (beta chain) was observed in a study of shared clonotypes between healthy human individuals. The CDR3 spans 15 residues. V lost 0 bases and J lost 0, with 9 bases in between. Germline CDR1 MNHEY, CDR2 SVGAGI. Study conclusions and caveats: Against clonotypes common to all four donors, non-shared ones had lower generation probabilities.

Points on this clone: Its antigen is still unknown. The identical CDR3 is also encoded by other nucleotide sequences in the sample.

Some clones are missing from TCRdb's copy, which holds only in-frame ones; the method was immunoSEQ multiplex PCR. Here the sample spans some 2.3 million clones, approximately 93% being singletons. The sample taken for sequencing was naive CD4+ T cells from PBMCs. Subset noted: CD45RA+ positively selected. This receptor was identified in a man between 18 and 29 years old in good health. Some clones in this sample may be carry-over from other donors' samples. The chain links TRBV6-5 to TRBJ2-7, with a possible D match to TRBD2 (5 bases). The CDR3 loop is CASSYSGGGSYEQYF. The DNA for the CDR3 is TGTGCCAGCAGTTACTCAGGCGGAGGCTCCTACGAGCAGTACTTC.